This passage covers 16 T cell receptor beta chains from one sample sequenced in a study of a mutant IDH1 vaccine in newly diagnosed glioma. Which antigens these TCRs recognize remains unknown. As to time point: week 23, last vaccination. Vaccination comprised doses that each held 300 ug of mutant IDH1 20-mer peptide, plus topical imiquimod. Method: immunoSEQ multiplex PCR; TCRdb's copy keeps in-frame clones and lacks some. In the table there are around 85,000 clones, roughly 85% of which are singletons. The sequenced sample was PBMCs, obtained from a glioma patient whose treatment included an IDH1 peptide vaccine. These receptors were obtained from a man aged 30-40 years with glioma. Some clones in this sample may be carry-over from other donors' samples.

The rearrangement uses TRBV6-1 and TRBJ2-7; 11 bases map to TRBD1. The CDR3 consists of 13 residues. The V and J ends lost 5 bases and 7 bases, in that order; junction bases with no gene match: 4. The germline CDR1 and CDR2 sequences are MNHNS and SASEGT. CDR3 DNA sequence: TGTGCCAGCAGTAGGGACAGGGGGACGGAGCAGTACTTC. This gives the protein CASSRDRGTEQYF.

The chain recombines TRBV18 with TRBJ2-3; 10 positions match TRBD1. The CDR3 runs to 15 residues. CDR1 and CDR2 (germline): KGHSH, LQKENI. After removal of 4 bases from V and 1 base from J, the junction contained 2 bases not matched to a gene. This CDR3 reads CASSLGTGGTDTQYF. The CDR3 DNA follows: TGTGCCAGCTCACTCGGGACAGGGGGCACAGATACGCAGTATTTT.

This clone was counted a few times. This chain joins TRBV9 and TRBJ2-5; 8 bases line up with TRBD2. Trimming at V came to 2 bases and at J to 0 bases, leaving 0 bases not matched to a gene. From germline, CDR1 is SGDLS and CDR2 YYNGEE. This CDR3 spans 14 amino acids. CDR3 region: CASSVTSDQETQYF. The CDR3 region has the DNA TGTGCCAGCAGCGTGACTAGCGACCAAGAGACCCAGTACTTC.

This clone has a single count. The CDR3 here is CASSYGGSDEQYF. The CDR3 coding sequence is TGTGCCAGCAGTTACGGGGGGTCCGACGAGCAGTACTTC. The rearrangement uses TRBV6-5 and TRBJ2-7, with D tentatively TRBD2 (6 bases). The CDR3 has 13 residues. V dropped 2 bases and J dropped 5 bases, with 10 bases sitting between them. Germline CDR1 reads MNHEY; CDR2 reads SVGAGI.

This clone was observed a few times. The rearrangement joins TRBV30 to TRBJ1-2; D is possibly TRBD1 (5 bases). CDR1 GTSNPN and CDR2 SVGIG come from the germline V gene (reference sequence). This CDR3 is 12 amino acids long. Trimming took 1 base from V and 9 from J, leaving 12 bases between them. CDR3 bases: TGTGCCTGGAGTGGATGGACACAAAGCTACACCTTC. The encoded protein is CAWSGWTQSYTF.

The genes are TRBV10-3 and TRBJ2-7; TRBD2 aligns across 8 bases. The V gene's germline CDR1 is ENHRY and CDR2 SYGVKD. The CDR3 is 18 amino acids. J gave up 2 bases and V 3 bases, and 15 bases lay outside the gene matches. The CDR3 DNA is TGTGCCATCAGTGATACTAGCGGAATAACCCCGGGAACCTACGAGCAGTACTTC. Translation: CAISDTSGITPGTYEQYF.

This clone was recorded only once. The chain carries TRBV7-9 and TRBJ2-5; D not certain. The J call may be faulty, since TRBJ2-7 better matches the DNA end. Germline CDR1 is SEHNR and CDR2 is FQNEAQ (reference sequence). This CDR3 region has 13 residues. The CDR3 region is CASSLQSNYEQYF. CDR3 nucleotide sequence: TGTGCCAGCAGCTTACAGTCTAACTACGAGCAGTACTTC.

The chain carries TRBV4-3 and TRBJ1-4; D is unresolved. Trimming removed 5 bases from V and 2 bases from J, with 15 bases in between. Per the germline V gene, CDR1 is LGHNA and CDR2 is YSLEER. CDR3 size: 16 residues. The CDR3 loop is CASSEISWRTNEKLFF. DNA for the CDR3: TGCGCCAGCAGCGAAATAAGTTGGAGGACTAATGAAAAACTGTTTTTT.

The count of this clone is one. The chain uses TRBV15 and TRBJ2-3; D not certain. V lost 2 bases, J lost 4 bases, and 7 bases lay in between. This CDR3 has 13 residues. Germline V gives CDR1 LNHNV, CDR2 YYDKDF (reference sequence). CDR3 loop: CATSRPTPDTQYF. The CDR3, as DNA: TGTGCCACCAGCAGACCCACCCCAGATACGCAGTATTTT.

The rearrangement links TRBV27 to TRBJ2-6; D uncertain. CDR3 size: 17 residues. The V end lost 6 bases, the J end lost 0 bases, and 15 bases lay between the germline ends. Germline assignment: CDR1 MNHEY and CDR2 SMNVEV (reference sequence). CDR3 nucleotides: TGTGCCAGCAGATCCATTTATAAGAGCTCTGGGGCCAACGTCCTGACTTTC. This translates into CASRSIYKSSGANVLTF.

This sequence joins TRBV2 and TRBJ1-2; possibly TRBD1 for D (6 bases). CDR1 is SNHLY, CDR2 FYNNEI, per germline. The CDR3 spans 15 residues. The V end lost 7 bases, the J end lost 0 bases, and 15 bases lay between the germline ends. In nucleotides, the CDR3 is TGTGCCAGCACTCCCGGAACAGGGTCTAACTATGGCTACACCTTC. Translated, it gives CASTPGTGSNYGYTF.

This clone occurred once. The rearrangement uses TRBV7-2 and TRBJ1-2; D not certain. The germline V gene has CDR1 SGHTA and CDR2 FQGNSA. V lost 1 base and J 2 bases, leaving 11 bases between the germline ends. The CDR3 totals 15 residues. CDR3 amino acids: CASSLGPRNNYGYTF. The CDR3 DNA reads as TGTGCCAGCAGCTTAGGACCGAGAAACAACTATGGCTACACCTTC.

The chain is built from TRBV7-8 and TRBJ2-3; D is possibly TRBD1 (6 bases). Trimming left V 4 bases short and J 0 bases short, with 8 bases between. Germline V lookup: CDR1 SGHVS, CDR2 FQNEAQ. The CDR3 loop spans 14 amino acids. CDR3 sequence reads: CASSSTGSTDTQYF. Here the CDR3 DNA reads TGTGCCAGCAGCTCTACAGGGAGCACAGATACGCAGTATTTT.

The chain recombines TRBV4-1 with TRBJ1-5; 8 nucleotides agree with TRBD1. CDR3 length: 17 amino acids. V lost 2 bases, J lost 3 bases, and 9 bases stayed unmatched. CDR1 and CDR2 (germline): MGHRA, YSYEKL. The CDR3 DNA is TGCGCCAGCAGCCAATCTCCCCGGGACAGGTACAATCAGCCCCAGCATTTT. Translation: CASSQSPRDRYNQPQHF.

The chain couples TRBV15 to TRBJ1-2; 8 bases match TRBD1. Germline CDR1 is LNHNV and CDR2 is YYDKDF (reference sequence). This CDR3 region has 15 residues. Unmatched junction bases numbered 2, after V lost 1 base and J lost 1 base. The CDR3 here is CATSRARGRNYGYTF. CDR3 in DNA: TGTGCCACCAGCAGAGCCAGGGGGCGTAACTATGGCTACACCTTC.

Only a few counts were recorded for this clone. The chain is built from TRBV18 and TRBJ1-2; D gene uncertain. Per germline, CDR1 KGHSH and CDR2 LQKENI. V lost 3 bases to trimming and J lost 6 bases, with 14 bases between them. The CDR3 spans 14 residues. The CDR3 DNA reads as TGTGCCAGCTCACCCGGACCTAATCACCATGGCTACACCTTC. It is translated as CASSPGPNHHGYTF.